This T cell receptor beta chain was sequenced for a study of Graves' ophthalmopathy and Graves' hyperthyroidism. This clonotype was observed at least ten times. Antigen specificity is unknown. The germline V and J ends were trimmed by 0 bases and 3 bases, with 9 bases remaining between them. CDR1 is SGHRS, CDR2 YFSETQ, per germline. The CDR3 loop spans 14 amino acids. Hyperthyroidism in these 18- to 65-year-old patients was newly diagnosed, lasting under 2 months. Excluded: other autoimmune disease, uncontrolled infection, pregnancy or lactation. The study, taken as a whole, reports: Stable hyperthyroidism and ophthalmopathy were told apart by a 13-signature model, which achieved about 88% sensitivity and more than 75% specificity.

RNA served as the template for amplifying TCR beta CDR3 regions. The first-round RT-PCR employed HTBI primers together with the Qiagen OneStep RT-PCR kit. A multiplex PCR was then performed as the second round. TCRdb reprocessed the multiplex PCR reads with MiXCR, giving one entry per CDR3 protein. Among more than 1,000,000 distinct CDR3 sequences listed, less than 45% were seen once. This rearrangement joins TRBV5-1 to TRBJ1-1; unclear D gene. The sequencing sample was made of peripheral blood or thyroid tissue (not recorded which). This receptor was obtained from an adult man with Graves' hyperthyroidism. CDR3 amino acids: CASSLAGPYTEAFF. CDR3 sequence (DNA): TGCGCCAGCAGCTTGGCCGGACCCTACACTGAAGCTTTCTTT.